The 19 T cell receptor beta chains given below trace back to one sample, sequenced in a study of blood T cells in healthy people across ages. Using a J-beta primer mix together with a sample-barcoded 5' primer, a second PCR was run for 7 to 11 cycles. TCRdb itself ran the 5' RACE reads through MiXCR, one entry per CDR3 protein. The data show around 1.7 million distinct CDR3 sequences, roughly 27% seen once. The sequencing input was blood. The receptors derive from a woman younger than 45 in good health.

This clonotype was seen at least ten times. J is TRBJ2-7 and V is TRBV5-5, with no clear D. The germline CDR1 and CDR2 sequences are SGHKS and YYEKEE (reference sequence). V gave up 1 base and J gave up 0 bases, with 8 bases separating them. CDR3 length equals 14 residues. The DNA of the CDR3 is TGTGCCAGCAGCTTGTTGAGCAACTCCTACGAGCAGTACTTC. This gives the protein CASSLLSNSYEQYF.

The chain uses TRBV19 and TRBJ2-7; 7 bases are a match to TRBD2. This CDR3 has 15 residues. Trimming took 0 bases from V and 3 from J; bases not matched to a gene: 5. Germline V gives CDR1 LNHDA, CDR2 SQIVND (reference sequence). The CDR3 coding sequence is TGTGCCAGTAGTATAGATTTCGGGGGGAACTACGAGCAGTACTTC. Translating gives CASSIDFGGNYEQYF.

This clonotype was recorded a few times. The CDR3 DNA reads TGCGCCAGCAGCTTGATAGCGGGGGGGCCCGGAGATACGCAGTATTTT. It translates to CASSLIAGGPGDTQYF. V gene TRBV5-1 combines with J gene TRBJ2-3, with 11 bases lining up with TRBD2. The CDR3 sequence is 16 residues long. V lost 1 base, J lost 5 bases, and 6 bases stayed unmatched. The germline gives CDR1 SGHRS, CDR2 YFSETQ.

In its sample, this clonotype was seen many times. This sequence joins TRBV11-2 and TRBJ2-5; D gene uncertain. This CDR3 has 15 amino acids. The V gene's germline CDR1 is SGHAT and CDR2 FQNNGV. V was shortened by 1 base and J by 2 bases, with 11 bases between the two germline ends. The CDR3 DNA sequence: TGTGCCAGCAGCTTAGTAGGCGCTAGACAAGAGACCCAGTACTTC. It specifies CASSLVGARQETQYF.

The chain couples TRBV7-2 to TRBJ2-1; the match to TRBD2 covers 15 bases. The CDR3 consists of 20 residues. CDR1 is SGHTA, CDR2 FQGNSA, per germline. Trimming removed 2 bases from V and 2 bases from J; junction bases left unmatched: 10. The DNA of the CDR3 is TGTGCCAGCAGCTTATGGGTGGGGACTAGCGGGGGGAGAGCCTACAATGAGCAGTTCTTC. Translated, it gives CASSLWVGTSGGRAYNEQFF.

The table lists this clonotype with a few counts. The rearrangement links TRBV7-9 to TRBJ1-2, with 9 positions matching TRBD1. The germline gives CDR1 SEHNR, CDR2 FQNEAQ (reference sequence). The CDR3 runs 12 residues. The V gene end was trimmed by 6 bases and the J gene end by 8 bases; junction bases not matched to a gene: 4. CDR3 coding DNA: TGTGCCAGCAGGGACAGGGGACAAGGCTACACCTTC. Protein sequence: CASRDRGQGYTF.

This clonotype was seen more than once but under ten times. The V and J genes are TRBV5-1 and TRBJ2-1; TRBD2 matches 12 bases. Germline loops: CDR1 SGHRS, CDR2 YFSETQ. J was trimmed by 1 base and V by 8 bases; bases with no gene match: 7. The CDR3 extends over 16 amino acids. Here the CDR3 reads CASWTSGTLSYNEQFF. The CDR3 DNA is TGCGCCAGTTGGACTAGCGGGACCCTTTCCTACAATGAGCAGTTCTTC.

The CDR3 DNA is TGCAGCGTTGCGTCCGAAACGACCGGGGAGCTGTTTTTT. It encodes CSVASETTGELFF. The V call is TRBV29-1, the J call TRBJ2-2, with D unresolved. Germline values: CDR1 SQVTM, CDR2 ANQGSEA. V lost 4 bases and J 5 bases, leaving 11 bases between the germline ends. The CDR3 has 13 amino acids.

The chain has TRBV29-1 and TRBJ1-2; D not resolved. CDR1 is SQVTM, CDR2 ANQGSEA, per germline. CDR3 size: 13 residues. Deletions cut 5 bases from V and 4 bases from J, with 14 bases between. This CDR3 reads CSVTSTKGYGYTF. The CDR3 nucleotides read TGCAGCGTTACGTCCACAAAGGGCTATGGCTACACCTTC.

J is TRBJ2-2 and V is TRBV6-6; unclear D gene. The CDR3 runs to 13 residues. Germline values: CDR1 MNHNY, CDR2 SVGAGI (reference sequence). Between the trimmed V and J ends, which lost 3 bases and 7 bases, there was a span of 9 bases. The CDR3 sequence: CASSYLVGGELFF. CDR3 coding DNA: TGTGCCAGCAGTTATTTAGTCGGCGGGGAGCTGTTTTTT.

This clonotype was counted ten times or more. This chain links TRBV20-1 with TRBJ2-1; possible D gene TRBD2, 6 bases. The germline gives CDR1 DFQATT, CDR2 SNEGSKA (reference sequence). The CDR3 is made up of 14 amino acids. V was cut by 6 bases and J by 3 bases, with 15 bases left in between. This CDR3 reads CSAESPGGYNEQFF. Here the CDR3 DNA reads TGCAGTGCAGAAAGCCCCGGGGGCTACAATGAGCAGTTCTTC.

This clonotype was detected many times. This chain joins TRBV4-2 and TRBJ2-4; D uncertain. The ends were cut back, 2 bases at V and 5 bases at J, with 13 bases in the middle. This CDR3 has 15 residues. Germline V gene data show CDR1 as LGHNA and CDR2 as YNFKEQ. DNA for the CDR3: TGTGCCAGCAGCCAACCGGACGGATCAGAAAACATTCAGTACTTC. It is translated as CASSQPDGSENIQYF.

The rearrangement links TRBV20-1 to TRBJ2-5; 10 nucleotides agree with TRBD2. Germline V CDR1 and CDR2: DFQATT, SNEGSKA (reference sequence). V lost 3 bases to trimming and J lost 2 bases; unmatched junction nucleotides: 15. This CDR3 has 18 amino acids. Here the CDR3 reads CSARLAGAVVWGQETQYF. The CDR3 DNA reads as TGCAGTGCTAGGCTAGCGGGAGCAGTCGTCTGGGGACAAGAGACCCAGTACTTC.

Concerning this clonotype itself: One end of the junction is discordant with germline, which a read error may explain. The chain joins TRBV20-1 to TRBJ2-1, with D hard to call. The better agreement between TRBJ2-7 and the DNA end casts doubt on the J call. This CDR3 has 11 residues. The germline V gene encodes CDR1 DFQATT and CDR2 SNEGSKA (reference sequence). In DNA form, the CDR3 reads TGCAGGGCTAGTCGAGATCTCGAGCAGTACTTC. The encoded protein is CRASRDLEQYF.

At least ten counts were recorded for this clonotype. In DNA, the CDR3 is TGCAGTGCCCTCGCAAAAGCGGGAGTTTCCAATGAGCAGTTCTTC. It encodes CSALAKAGVSNEQFF. The J gene is TRBJ2-1, the V gene TRBV20-1; TRBD2 aligns across 8 bases. This CDR3 contains 15 residues. CDR1 is DFQATT, CDR2 SNEGSKA, per germline (reference sequence). The J segment lost 6 bases and the V segment lost 6 bases, leaving 13 bases of the junction unmatched.

This clonotype showed up many times. The chain has TRBV5-1 and TRBJ2-7; 8 nucleotides line up with TRBD2. The CDR3 totals 13 residues. J lost 3 bases, V lost 4 bases, and 3 bases had no gene match. Germline CDR1 SGHRS, CDR2 YFSETQ. CDR3 nucleotide sequence: TGCGCCAGCAGCAGCGGGGGTTACTACGAGCAGTACTTC. The encoded protein is CASSSGGYYEQYF.

The V and J genes are TRBV7-9 and TRBJ1-2; TRBD1 aligns across 9 bases. The ends lost 9 bases at V and 6 bases at J; junction bases unmatched: 8. The CDR3 extends over 13 amino acids. Germline V CDR1 and CDR2: SEHNR, FQNEAQ (reference sequence). CDR3 loop: CASTPGQGDGYTF. DNA of the CDR3: TGTGCCAGTACACCGGGACAGGGCGATGGCTACACCTTC.

The chain employs TRBV7-2 and TRBJ1-2; 10 bases line up with TRBD1. The CDR3 covers 16 residues. V was pared by 11 bases and J by 7 bases, with 19 bases of the junction left unmatched. The germline CDR1 and CDR2 sequences are SGHTA and FQGNSA. CDR3 residues: CASQKRQGALRGGYTF. The CDR3 bases are TGTGCCTCCCAGAAGAGACAGGGGGCTCTGCGGGGTGGCTACACCTTC.

This clonotype was counted many times. The genes are TRBV30 and TRBJ2-4; maybe TRBD1 (5 bases). The CDR3 runs 14 residues. From germline, CDR1 is GTSNPN and CDR2 SVGIG (reference sequence). Between the trimmed V and J ends, which lost 5 bases and 7 bases, there was a span of 18 bases. The DNA for the CDR3 is TGTGCCTGGTACCCCGGGCAGGGCAGCAACATTCAGTACTTC. Protein product: CAWYPGQGSNIQYF.